The rows below give T cell receptor beta chains drawn from one sample of a study of OX40 agonist ivuxolimab in advanced cancers. The data were produced by immunoSEQ multiplex PCR, yet TCRdb's version contains in-frame clones alone and is incomplete. The sample consists of fewer than 85,000 clones, about nine tenths of them appearing once. The source material was CD4+ or CD8+ T cells sorted from blood, sampled in a trial of the OX40 agonist ivuxolimab. Source of these receptors: an adult with an advanced solid tumor such as melanoma, head and neck, liver or kidney cancer. Both conserved end residues are part of each CDR3. D genes are given only for firm matches. Where a row states a size, it is once, few, many or the class of an expanded clone; other rows omit it.

d_call	j_call	clone_size	v_call	cdr3_aa	cdr3_nt
-	TRBJ1-5	-	TRBV6-6	CASSYVAGGNQPQHF	TGTGCCAGCAGTTACGTGGCAGGCGGTAATCAGCCCCAGCATTTT
-	TRBJ1-2	-	TRBV5-5	CASSLGQERLFFPRYTF	TGTGCCAGCAGCTTGGGACAGGAACGGCTTTTTTTCCCGCGCTACACCTTC
-	TRBJ1-6	-	TRBV6-1	CASRFKSDSPLHF	TGTGCCAGCCGATTTAAGTCCGATTCACCCCTCCACTTT
-	TRBJ2-2	-	TRBV11-3	CASSLDMARGGELFF	TGTGCCAGCAGCTTAGATATGGCGCGGGGCGGGGAGCTGTTTTTT
-	TRBJ2-7	once	TRBV6-5	CASSYSVNYPYEQYF	TGTGCCAGCAGTTACTCGGTAAACTACCCTTACGAGCAGTACTTC
-	TRBJ1-6	once	TRBV7-3	CASSLIPGGGANSPLHF	TGTGCCAGCAGCTTAATCCCGGGGGGAGGAGCTAATTCACCCCTCCACTTT
-	TRBJ1-5	-	TRBV19	CASTRENQPQHF	TGTGCCAGTACTCGGGAGAATCAGCCCCAGCATTTT
-	TRBJ2-3	-	TRBV9	CASSLTDTQYF	TGTGCCAGCAGCCTGACAGATACGCAGTATTTT
TRBD2	TRBJ2-2	-	TRBV5-1	CASSYLAGGDTGELFF	TGCGCCAGCAGCTACCTAGCGGGAGGGGACACCGGGGAGCTGTTTTTT
TRBD1	TRBJ1-6	-	TRBV7-2	CASSFRDRNSPLHF	TGTGCCAGCAGCTTTCGGGACAGAAATTCACCCCTCCACTTT
TRBD1	TRBJ1-2	-	TRBV10-1	CASSEGTGAGTNYGYTF	TGCGCCAGCAGTGAGGGAACAGGGGCCGGAACAAACTATGGCTACACCTTC
TRBD1	TRBJ1-1	-	TRBV5-1	CASSPGTGNTEAFF	TGCGCCAGCAGCCCGGGGACAGGGAACACTGAAGCTTTCTTT
TRBD1	TRBJ1-3	-	TRBV19	CASSMDRTTIYF	TGTGCCAGTAGTATGGACAGGACCACCATATATTTT
-	TRBJ2-5	few	TRBV5-6	CASSPLEWGEYQETQYF	TGTGCCAGCAGCCCTCTTGAGTGGGGGGAGTACCAAGAGACCCAGTACTTC
-	TRBJ2-5	-	TRBV11-3	CASAVGGSGETQYF	TGTGCCAGCGCCGTGGGGGGCTCGGGGGAGACCCAGTACTTC
TRBD2	TRBJ2-7	-	TRBV7-2	CASSPRTSGTYEQYF	TGTGCCAGCAGCCCACGGACTAGCGGGACCTACGAGCAGTACTTC
TRBD2	TRBJ2-5	few	TRBV28	CASTGLAVEGQYF	TGTGCCAGCACGGGACTAGCAGTTGAGGGCCAGTACTTC
-	TRBJ1-3	-	TRBV10-2	CASSERTAGNTIYF	TGCGCCAGCAGTGAGAGGACAGCTGGAAACACCATATATTTT
TRBD1	TRBJ2-1	-	TRBV7-3	CASSLTGGASHEQFF	TGTGCCAGCAGCCTAACAGGGGGCGCTAGCCATGAGCAGTTCTTC
TRBD1	TRBJ2-7	-	TRBV7-2	CASSRGQGAPREQYF	TGTGCCAGCAGCCGGGGACAGGGTGCCCCTCGGGAGCAGTACTTC
-	TRBJ1-1	-	TRBV4-1	CASSQEGRGGRAEAFF	TGCGCCAGCAGCCAAGAAGGCAGGGGCGGAAGGGCTGAAGCTTTCTTT
TRBD2	TRBJ2-1	-	TRBV7-9	CASTIAGIRVGNEQFF	TGTGCCAGCACCATAGCGGGGATCAGGGTAGGAAATGAGCAGTTCTTC
-	TRBJ2-1	-	TRBV7-6	CASSPGLEGEQFF	TGTGCCAGCAGCCCGGGGCTCGAGGGAGAGCAGTTCTTC
TRBD1	TRBJ2-7	-	TRBV19	CATAHRGLGEQYF	TGTGCCACCGCCCACAGGGGGCTTGGCGAGCAGTACTTC
-	TRBJ1-5	-	TRBV28	CASSLKINQPQHF	TGTGCCAGCAGTTTAAAAATCAATCAGCCCCAGCATTTT
TRBD1	TRBJ2-7	-	TRBV6-5	CASSRLLTGSYEQYF	TGTGCCAGCAGTCGTCTTCTGACAGGGTCCTACGAGCAGTACTTC
-	TRBJ2-3	-	TRBV7-2	CASSSPGDTQYF	TGTGCCAGCAGCTCCCCCGGGGATACGCAGTATTTT
-	TRBJ1-2	-	TRBV7-2	CASSLLGPYGYTF	TGTGCCAGCAGCTTACTAGGGCCCTATGGCTACACCTTC
TRBD1	TRBJ2-7	-	TRBV27	CASSFYRGTYEQYF	TGTGCCAGCAGTTTCTACAGGGGAACCTACGAGCAGTACTTC
-	TRBJ1-2	-	TRBV19	CASSRAANYGYTF	TGTGCCAGTAGTAGGGCAGCTAACTATGGCTACACCTTC
TRBD1	TRBJ2-3	-	TRBV29-1	CSVSPETGFPDTQYF	TGCAGCGTTTCCCCCGAGACAGGGTTCCCAGATACGCAGTATTTT
-	TRBJ2-5	-	TRBV19	CASSMGRWETQYF	TGTGCCAGTAGTATGGGAAGGTGGGAGACCCAGTACTTC
-	TRBJ1-1	-	TRBV7-9	CASSLQPGNTEAFF	TGTGCCAGCAGCTTGCAGCCAGGGAACACTGAAGCTTTCTTT
TRBD2	TRBJ2-4	-	TRBV5-1	CASSSYPGLAEPNIQYF	TGCGCCAGCAGCTCTTACCCGGGACTAGCGGAACCAAACATTCAGTACTTC
-	TRBJ2-7	-	TRBV5-1	CASSPRGSASSYEQYF	TGCGCCAGCAGCCCTCGGGGTAGCGCGAGCTCCTACGAGCAGTACTTC
-	TRBJ2-1	-	TRBV11-3	CASSLVPRVRSDEQFF	TGTGCCAGCAGCTTAGTACCCAGGGTAAGGTCTGATGAGCAGTTCTTC
-	TRBJ1-6	-	TRBV19	CASSGRGASGSPLHF	TGTGCCAGTAGTGGGAGAGGGGCGAGTGGTTCACCCCTCCACTTT
-	TRBJ2-3	-	TRBV9	CASSVTARQETDTQYF	TGTGCCAGCAGCGTGACCGCGCGGCAGGAGACAGATACGCAGTATTTT
-	TRBJ1-1	-	TRBV18	CASSPLQATEAFF	TGTGCCAGCTCACCACTACAGGCCACTGAAGCTTTCTTT